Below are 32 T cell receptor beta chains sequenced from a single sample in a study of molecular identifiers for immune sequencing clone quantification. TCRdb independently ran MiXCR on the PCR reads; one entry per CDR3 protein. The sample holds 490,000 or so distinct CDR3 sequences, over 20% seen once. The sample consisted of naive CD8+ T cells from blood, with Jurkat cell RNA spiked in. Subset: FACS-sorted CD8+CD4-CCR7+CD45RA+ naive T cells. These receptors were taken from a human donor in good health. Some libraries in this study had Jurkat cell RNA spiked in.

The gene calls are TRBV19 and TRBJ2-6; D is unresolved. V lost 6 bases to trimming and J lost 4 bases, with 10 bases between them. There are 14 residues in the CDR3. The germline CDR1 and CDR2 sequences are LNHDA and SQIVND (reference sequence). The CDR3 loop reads CASSLTGGANVLTF. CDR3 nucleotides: TGTGCCAGTAGCCTAACCGGGGGGGCCAACGTCCTGACTTTC.

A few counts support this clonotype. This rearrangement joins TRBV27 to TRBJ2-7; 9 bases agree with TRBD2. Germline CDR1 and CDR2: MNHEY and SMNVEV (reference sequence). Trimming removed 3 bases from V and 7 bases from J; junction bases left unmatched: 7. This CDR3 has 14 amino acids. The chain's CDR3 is CASSLEAGGGEQYF. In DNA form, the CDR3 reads TGTGCCAGCAGTTTGGAAGCGGGAGGTGGGGAGCAGTACTTC.

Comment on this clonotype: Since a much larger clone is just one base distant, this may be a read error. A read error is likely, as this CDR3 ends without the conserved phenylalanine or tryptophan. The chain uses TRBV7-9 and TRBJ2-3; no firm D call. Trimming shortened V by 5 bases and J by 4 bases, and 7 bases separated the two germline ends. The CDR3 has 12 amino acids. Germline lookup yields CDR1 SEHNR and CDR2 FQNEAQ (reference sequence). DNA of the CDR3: TGTGCCAGCAGCCCCCTCCCAGATACGCAGTATTAT. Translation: CASSPLPDTQYY.

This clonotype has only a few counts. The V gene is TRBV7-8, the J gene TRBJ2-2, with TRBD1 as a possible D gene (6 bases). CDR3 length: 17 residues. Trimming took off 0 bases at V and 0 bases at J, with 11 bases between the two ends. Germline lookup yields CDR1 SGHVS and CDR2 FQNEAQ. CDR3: CASSLALDRPNTGELFF. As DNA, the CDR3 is TGTGCCAGCAGCTTAGCATTAGACAGGCCGAACACCGGGGAGCTGTTTTTT.

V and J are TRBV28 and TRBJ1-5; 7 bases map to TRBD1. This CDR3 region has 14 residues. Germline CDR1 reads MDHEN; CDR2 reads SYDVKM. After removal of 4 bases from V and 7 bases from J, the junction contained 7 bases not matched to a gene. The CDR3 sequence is CASSSTGSGQPQHF. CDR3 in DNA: TGTGCCAGCAGTTCGACAGGGTCAGGCCAGCCCCAGCATTTT.

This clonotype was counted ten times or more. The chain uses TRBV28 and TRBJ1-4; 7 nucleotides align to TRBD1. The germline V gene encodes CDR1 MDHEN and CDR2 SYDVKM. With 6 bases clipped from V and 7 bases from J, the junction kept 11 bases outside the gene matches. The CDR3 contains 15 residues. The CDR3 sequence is CASSWRGPNREKLFF. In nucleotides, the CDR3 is TGTGCCAGCAGCTGGAGGGGGCCAAACCGTGAAAAACTGTTTTTT.

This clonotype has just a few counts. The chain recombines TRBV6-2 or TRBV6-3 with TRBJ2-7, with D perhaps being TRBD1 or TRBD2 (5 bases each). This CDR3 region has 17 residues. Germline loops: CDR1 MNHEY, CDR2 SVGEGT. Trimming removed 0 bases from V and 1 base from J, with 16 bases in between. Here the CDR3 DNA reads TGTGCCAGCAGTTACTCGATTTGGGACGCCAGGTCCTACGAGCAGTACTTC. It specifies CASSYSIWDARSYEQYF.

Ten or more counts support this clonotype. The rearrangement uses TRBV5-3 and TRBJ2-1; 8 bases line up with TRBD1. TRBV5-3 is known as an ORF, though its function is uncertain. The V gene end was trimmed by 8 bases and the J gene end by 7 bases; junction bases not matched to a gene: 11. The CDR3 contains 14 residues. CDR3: CASSTGQGVNEQFF. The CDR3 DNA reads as TGTGCCAGCAGTACTGGACAGGGTGTAAATGAGCAGTTCTTC.

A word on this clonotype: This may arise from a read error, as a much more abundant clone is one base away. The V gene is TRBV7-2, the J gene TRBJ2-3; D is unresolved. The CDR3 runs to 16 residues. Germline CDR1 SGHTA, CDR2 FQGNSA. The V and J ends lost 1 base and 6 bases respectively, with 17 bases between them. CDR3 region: CASSLVSGTYMDTQYF. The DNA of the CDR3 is TGTGCCAGCAGCTTAGTGTCGGGTACATATATGGATACGCAGTATTTT. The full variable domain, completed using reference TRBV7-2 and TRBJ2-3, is GAGVSQSPSNKVTEKGKDVELRCDPISGHTALYWYRQSLGQGLEFLIYFQGNSAPDKSGLPSDRFSAERTGGSVSTLTIQRTQQEDSAVYLCASSLVSGTYMDTQYFGPGTRLTVL.

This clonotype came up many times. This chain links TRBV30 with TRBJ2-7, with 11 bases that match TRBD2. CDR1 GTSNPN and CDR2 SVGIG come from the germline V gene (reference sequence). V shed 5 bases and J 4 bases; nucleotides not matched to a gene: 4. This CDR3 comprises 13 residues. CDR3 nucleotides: TGTGCCTGGTCGACTAGCGGGACTTACGAGCAGTACTTC. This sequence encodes CAWSTSGTYEQYF. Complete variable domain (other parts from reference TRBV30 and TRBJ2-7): SQTIHQWPATLVQPVGSPLSLECTVEGTSNPNLYWYRQAAGRGLQLLFYSVGIGQISSEVPQNLSASRPQDRQFILSSKKLLLSDSGFYLCAWSTSGTYEQYFGPGTRLTVT.

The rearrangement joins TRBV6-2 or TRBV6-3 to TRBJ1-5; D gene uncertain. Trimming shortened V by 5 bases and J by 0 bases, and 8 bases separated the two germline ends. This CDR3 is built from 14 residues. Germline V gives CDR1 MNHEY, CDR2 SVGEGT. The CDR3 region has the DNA TGTGCCAGCAGTAAACCGACTAGCAATCAGCCCCAGCATTTT. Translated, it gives CASSKPTSNQPQHF.

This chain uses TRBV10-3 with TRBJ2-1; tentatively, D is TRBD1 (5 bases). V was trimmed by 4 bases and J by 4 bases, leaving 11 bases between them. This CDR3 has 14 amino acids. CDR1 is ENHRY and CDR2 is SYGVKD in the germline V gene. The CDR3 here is CAISAGAEYNEQFF. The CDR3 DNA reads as TGTGCCATCAGTGCTGGGGCTGAGTACAATGAGCAGTTCTTC.

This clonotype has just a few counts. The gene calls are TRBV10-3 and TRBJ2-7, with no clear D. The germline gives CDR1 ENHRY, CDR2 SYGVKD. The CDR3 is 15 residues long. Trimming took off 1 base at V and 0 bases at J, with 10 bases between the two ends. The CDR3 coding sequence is TGTGCCATCAGTGAGTTAGGAAGTCACTCCTACGAGCAGTACTTC. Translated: CAISELGSHSYEQYF.

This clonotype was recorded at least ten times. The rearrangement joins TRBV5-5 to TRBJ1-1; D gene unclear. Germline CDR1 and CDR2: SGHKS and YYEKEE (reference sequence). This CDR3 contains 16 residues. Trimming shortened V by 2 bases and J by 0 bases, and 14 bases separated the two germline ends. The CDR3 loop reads CASSFMVTALNTEAFF. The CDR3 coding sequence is TGTGCCAGCAGCTTCATGGTCACGGCCCTGAACACTGAAGCTTTCTTT.

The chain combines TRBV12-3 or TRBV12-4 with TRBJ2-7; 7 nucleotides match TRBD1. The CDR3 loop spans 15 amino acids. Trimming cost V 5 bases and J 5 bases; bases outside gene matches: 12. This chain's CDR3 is CASSEYGTVFHEQYF. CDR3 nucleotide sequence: TGTGCCAGCAGTGAATACGGGACAGTTTTCCACGAGCAGTACTTC.

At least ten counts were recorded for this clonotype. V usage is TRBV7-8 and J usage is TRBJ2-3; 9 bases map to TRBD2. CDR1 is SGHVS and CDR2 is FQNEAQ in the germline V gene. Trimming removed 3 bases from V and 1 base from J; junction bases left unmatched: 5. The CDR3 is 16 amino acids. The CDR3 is CASSFLTSGRTDTQYF. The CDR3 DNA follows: TGTGCCAGCAGCTTCTTGACTAGCGGACGCACAGATACGCAGTATTTT.

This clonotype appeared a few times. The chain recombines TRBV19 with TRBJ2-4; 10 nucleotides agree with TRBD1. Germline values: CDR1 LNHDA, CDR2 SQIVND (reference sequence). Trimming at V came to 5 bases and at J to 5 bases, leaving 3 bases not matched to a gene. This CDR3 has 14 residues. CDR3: CASSRDRGENIQYF. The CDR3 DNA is TGTGCCAGTAGTCGGGACAGGGGAGAAAACATTCAGTACTTC.

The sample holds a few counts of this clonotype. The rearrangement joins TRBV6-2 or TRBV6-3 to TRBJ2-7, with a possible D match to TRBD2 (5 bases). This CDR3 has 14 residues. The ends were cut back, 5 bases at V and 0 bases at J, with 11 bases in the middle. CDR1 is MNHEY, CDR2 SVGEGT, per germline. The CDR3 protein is CASSARGNSYEQYF. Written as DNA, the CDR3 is TGTGCCAGCAGTGCCCGGGGTAACTCCTACGAGCAGTACTTC.

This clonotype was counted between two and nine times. The CDR3, as DNA: TGTGCCAGCAGCCCGGGCGAGTTGGGCACAGATACGCAGTATTTT. Translated: CASSPGELGTDTQYF. This sequence joins TRBV27 and TRBJ2-3; D uncertain. The CDR3 contains 15 residues. CDR1 and CDR2 from the germline V gene are MNHEY and SMNVEV (reference sequence). Trimming removed 6 bases at V and 1 base at J, with 14 bases between.

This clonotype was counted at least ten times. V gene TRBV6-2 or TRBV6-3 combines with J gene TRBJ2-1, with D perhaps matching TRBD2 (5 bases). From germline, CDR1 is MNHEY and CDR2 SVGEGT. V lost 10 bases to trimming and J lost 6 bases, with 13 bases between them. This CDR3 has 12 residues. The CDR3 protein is CATRELLNEQFF. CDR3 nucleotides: TGTGCCACCCGGGAACTACTCAATGAGCAGTTCTTC.

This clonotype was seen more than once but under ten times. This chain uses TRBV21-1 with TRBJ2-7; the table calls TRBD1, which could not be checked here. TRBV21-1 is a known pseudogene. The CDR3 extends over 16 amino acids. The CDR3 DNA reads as TGTGCCAGCAGCAGAGAGCGGGGACAGACCAACTACGAGCAGTACTTC. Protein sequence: CASSRERGQTNYEQYF.

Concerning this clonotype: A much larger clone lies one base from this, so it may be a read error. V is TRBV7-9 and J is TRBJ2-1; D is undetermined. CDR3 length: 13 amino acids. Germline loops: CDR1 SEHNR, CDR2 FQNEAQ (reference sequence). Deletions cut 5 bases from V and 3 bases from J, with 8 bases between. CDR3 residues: CASSPSNYNEQFF. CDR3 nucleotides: TGTGCCAGCAGCCCGTCTAACTACAATGAGCAGTTCTTC.

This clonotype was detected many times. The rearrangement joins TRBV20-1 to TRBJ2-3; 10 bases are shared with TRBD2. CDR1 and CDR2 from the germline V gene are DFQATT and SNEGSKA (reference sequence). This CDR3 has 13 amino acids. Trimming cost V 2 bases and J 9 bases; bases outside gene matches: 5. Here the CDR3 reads CSARLAGVETQYF. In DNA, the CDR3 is TGCAGTGCTAGACTAGCGGGAGTAGAAACGCAGTATTTT.

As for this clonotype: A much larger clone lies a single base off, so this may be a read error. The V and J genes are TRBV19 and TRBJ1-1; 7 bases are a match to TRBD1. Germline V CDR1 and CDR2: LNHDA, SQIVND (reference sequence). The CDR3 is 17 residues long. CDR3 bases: TGTGCCAGTAGTATACAACTTCCCCTGCAAGGGGGCACGGGAGCTCTCTTT. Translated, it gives CASSIQLPLQGGTGALF.

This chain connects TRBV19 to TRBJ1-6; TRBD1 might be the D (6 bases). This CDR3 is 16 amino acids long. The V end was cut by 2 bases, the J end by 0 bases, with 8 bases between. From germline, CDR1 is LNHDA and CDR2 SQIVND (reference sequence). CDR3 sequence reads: CASSITGSSYNSPLHF. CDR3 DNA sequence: TGTGCCAGTAGTATAACAGGGAGCTCCTATAATTCACCCCTCCACTTT.

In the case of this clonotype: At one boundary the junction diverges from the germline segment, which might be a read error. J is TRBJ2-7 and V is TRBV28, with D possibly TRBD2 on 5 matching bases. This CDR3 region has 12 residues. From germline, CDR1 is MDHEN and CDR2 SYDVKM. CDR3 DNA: TGTGCCAGCAGTCCCTCCGTTTGGGAGCGGTACTTC. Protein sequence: CASSPSVWERYF.

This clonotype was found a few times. CDR3: CASSLDWLAGAETQYF. CDR3 coding DNA: TGTGCCAGCAGCTTAGATTGGTTAGCGGGAGCTGAGACCCAGTACTTC. The chain carries TRBV7-9 and TRBJ2-5, with 9 bases aligning to TRBD2. From germline, CDR1 is SEHNR and CDR2 FQNEAQ (reference sequence). With V trimmed by 1 base and J by 5 bases, 8 bases remained unmatched. This CDR3 comprises 16 residues.

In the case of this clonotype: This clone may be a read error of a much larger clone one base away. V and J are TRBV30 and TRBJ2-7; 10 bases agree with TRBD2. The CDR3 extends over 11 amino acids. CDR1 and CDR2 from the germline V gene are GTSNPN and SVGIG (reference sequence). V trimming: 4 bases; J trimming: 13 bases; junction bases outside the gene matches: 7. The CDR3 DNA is TGTGCCTGGACCCCTAGCGGGAGAGGCTACTTC. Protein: CAWTPSGRGYF.

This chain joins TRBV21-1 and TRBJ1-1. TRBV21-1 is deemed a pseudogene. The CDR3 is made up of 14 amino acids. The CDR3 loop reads CAGRVVLSNTEAFF. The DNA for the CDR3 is TGTGCCGGCAGGGTAGTCCTATCTAACACTGAAGCTTTCTTT.

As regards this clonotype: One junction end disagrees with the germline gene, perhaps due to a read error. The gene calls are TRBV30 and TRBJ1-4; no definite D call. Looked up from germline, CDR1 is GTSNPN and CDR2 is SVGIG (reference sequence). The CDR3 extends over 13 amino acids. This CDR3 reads CASHRNPLEKLVF. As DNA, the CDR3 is TGTGCCTCTCACCGGAACCCGCTTGAAAAACTGGTTTTT.

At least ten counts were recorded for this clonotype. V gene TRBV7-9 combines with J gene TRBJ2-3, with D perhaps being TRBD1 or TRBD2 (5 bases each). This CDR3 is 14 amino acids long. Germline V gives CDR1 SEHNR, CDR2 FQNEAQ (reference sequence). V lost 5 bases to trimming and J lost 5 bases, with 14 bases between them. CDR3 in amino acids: CASSMGPGRDTQYF. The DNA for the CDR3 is TGTGCCAGCAGCATGGGACCCGGTAGAGATACGCAGTATTTT.

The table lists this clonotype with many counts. This CDR3 reads CASSLAPGGIFETQYF. CDR3 nucleotides: TGTGCCAGCAGCTTAGCCCCGGGAGGGATCTTTGAGACCCAGTACTTC. The genes are TRBV7-2 and TRBJ2-5; 8 bases are a match to TRBD2. CDR3 size: 16 residues. Germline V gives CDR1 SGHTA, CDR2 FQGNSA. V gave up 0 bases and J gave up 5 bases; unmatched junction bases: 8.